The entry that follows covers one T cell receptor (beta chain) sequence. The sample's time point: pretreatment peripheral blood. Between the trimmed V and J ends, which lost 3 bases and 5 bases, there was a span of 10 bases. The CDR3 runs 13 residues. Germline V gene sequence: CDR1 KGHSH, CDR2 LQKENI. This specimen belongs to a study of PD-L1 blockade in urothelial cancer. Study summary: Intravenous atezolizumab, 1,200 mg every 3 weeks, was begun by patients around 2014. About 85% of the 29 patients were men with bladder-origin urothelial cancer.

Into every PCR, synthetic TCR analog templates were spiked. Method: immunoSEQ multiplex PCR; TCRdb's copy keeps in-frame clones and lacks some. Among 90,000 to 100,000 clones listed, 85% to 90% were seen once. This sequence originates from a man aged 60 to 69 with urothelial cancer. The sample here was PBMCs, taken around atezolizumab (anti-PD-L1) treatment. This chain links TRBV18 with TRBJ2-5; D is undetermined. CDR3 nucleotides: TGTGCCAGCTCACCGAGTATCGAGGAGACCCAGTACTTC. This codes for CASSPSIEETQYF.